The rows below give T cell receptor beta chains drawn from one sample of a study of identical twins. TCRdb ran MiXCR on the 5' RACE reads and lists one entry per CDR3 protein. The sample shows 250,000 or so distinct CDR3 sequences, about 8.3% of them seen only once. The sample was also linked to a second study, of yellow fever vaccine responses in identical twins.

Material for sequencing was CD8+ T cells sorted from blood. The receptor source for this set is a woman aged 18-35 years in good health. CDR3s leave out the opening cysteine and the closing phenylalanine or tryptophan.

v_call	j_call	cdr3_aa
TRBV3-1	TRBJ2-7	ASSQVRTSSVYEQY
TRBV7-9	TRBJ2-6	ASSLVPDLSRTFSGANVLT
TRBV9	TRBJ1-2	ASRPGEGNGYT
TRBV12-3/TRBV12-4	TRBJ2-1	ASSPPGEQF
TRBV3-1	TRBJ2-7	ASSPAALAGPLGSSYEQY
TRBV20-1	TRBJ1-1	SASPPDRYTEAF
TRBV20-1	TRBJ2-7	SARPLGGPYEQY
TRBV27	TRBJ2-7	ASNPAGVMYEQY
TRBV6-5	TRBJ2-1	ASSYSRLGKYNEQF
TRBV18	TRBJ1-3	ASSGTYGNTIY
TRBV3-1	TRBJ1-3	ASSQDPVESYSGNTIY
TRBV29-1	TRBJ2-7	SVVGTEYEQY
TRBV20-1	TRBJ2-3	SARGVIAADTQY
TRBV4-3	TRBJ2-1	ASSQDLVQGARGNEQF
TRBV7-6	TRBJ1-4	ASSLRQGFDEKLF
TRBV11-2	TRBJ2-7	ASRDRGFYEQY
TRBV14	TRBJ2-4	ASSPLAKNIQY
TRBV6-5	TRBJ2-3	ASSSLGAGGPKDTQY
TRBV7-2	TRBJ2-3	ASAPVTTDTQY
TRBV7-9	TRBJ2-7	ASSLGQFLSYEQY
TRBV9	TRBJ1-6	ASSPNASPLH
TRBV18	TRBJ2-5	ASSPTRRTTKETQY
TRBV5-1	TRBJ2-7	ASSFEAASYEQY
TRBV7-3	TRBJ2-5	ASSLFGGETQY
TRBV27	TRBJ1-4	ASSFPAGQRIATNEKLF
TRBV28	TRBJ2-5	ASSSKRRVPKETQY
TRBV29-1	TRBJ1-5	SVEDGNQPQH
TRBV5-6	TRBJ2-1	ASSSGPMSYEQF
TRBV7-9	TRBJ2-1	ASSLAAQPGDDEQF
TRBV29-1	TRBJ2-3	SVGDLSTDTQY
TRBV19	TRBJ1-1	ASNILGSVTEAF
TRBV6-5	TRBJ2-7	ASSYDSESYEQY
TRBV7-2	TRBJ2-5	ASSLDPSGGAETQY
TRBV21-1	TRBJ2-3	ASSCGEGADTQY
TRBV5-1	TRBJ2-1	ASSPAGAYNEQF
TRBV3-1	TRBJ2-7	ASSGSGVDNEQY
TRBV5-1	TRBJ2-3	ASSRLQTSTDTQY
TRBV20-1	TRBJ2-2	SAKGGPESNTGELF
TRBV12-3/TRBV12-4	TRBJ2-3	ASSRTGADTQY
TRBV29-1	TRBJ2-2	SVKQENTGELF
TRBV5-6	TRBJ2-5	ASSLRLAGLQETQY
TRBV5-1	TRBJ2-7	ASSLDGRNSYEQY
TRBV5-1	TRBJ2-3	ASSFWTDTDTQY
TRBV11-1	TRBJ2-1	ASSPVVPLEERGVPHEQF
TRBV6-4	TRBJ2-3	ASSGNSGGTDTQY